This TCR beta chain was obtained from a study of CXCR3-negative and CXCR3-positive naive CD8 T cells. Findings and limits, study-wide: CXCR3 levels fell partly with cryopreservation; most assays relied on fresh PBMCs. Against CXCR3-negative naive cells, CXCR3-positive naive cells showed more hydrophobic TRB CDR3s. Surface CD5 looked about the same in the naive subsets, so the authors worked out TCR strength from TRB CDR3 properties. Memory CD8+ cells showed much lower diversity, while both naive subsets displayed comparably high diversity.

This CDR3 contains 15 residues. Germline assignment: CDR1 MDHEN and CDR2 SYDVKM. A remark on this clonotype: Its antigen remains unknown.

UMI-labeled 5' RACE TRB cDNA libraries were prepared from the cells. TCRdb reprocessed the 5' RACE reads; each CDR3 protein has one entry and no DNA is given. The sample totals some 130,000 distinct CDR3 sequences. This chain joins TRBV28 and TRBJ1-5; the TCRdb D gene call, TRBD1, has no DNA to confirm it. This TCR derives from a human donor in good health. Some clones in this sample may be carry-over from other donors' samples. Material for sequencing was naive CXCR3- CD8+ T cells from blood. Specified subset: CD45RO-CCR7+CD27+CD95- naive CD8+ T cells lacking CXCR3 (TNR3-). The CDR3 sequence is CASSSIYTGLQPQHF.